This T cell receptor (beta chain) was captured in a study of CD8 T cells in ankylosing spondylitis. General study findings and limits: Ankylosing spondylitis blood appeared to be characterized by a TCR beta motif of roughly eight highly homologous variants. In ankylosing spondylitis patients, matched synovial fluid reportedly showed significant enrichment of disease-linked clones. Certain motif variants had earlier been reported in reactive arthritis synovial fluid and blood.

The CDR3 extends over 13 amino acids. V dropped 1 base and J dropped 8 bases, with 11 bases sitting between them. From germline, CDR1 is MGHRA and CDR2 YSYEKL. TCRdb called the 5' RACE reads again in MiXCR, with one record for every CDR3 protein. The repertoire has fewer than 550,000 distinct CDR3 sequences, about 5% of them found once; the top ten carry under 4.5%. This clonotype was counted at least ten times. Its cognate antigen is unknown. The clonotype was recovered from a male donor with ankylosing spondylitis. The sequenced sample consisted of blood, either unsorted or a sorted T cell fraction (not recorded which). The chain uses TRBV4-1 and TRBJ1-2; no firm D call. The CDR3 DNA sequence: TGCGCCAGCAGCCAAGTTTGGGATAAGGGCTACACCTTC. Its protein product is CASSQVWDKGYTF.